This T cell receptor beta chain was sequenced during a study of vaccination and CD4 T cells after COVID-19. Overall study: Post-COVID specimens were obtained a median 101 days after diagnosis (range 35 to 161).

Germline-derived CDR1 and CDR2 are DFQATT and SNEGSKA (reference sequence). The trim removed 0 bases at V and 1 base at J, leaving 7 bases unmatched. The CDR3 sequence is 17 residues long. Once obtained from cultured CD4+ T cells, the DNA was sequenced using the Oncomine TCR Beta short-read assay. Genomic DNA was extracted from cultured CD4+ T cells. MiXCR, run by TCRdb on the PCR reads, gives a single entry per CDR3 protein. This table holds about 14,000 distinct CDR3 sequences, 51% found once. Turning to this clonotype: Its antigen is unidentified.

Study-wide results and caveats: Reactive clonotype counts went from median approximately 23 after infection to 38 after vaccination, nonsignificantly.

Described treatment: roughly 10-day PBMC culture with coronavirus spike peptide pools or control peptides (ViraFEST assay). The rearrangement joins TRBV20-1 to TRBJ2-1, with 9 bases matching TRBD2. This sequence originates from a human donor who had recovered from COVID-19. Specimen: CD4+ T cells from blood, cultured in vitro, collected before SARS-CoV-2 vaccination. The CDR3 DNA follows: TGCAGTGCTAGAGATAGCGGGGGTTACTCGTCCTACAATGAGCAGTTCTTC. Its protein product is CSARDSGGYSSYNEQFF.